This T cell receptor (beta chain) was captured in a study of cytomegalovirus exposure and HLA in healthy donors. General study results and limits: The listing of 150 to 200 TCR beta chains classed them as cytomegalovirus-associated.

The CDR3 runs 17 residues. The germline V gene has CDR1 SGDLS and CDR2 YYNGEE. V trimming: 4 bases; J trimming: 4 bases; junction bases outside the gene matches: 12. This clone has a handful of counts. The antigen remains undetermined. The primer mix had 60 Vbeta and 13 Jbeta primers. The assay was immunoSEQ multiplex PCR, and TCRdb's table has in-frame clones only and misses some. The sample carries 130,000 or so clones, approximately 8.8% recorded once. Sequencing used PBMCs. This chain uses TRBV9 with TRBJ2-1, with 9 bases matching TRBD2. The sequence derives from a man aged 35 to 55 in good health and CMV-seronegative. CDR3 DNA sequence: TGTGCCAGCAGCATGGGAAGCGGGGGGTCGAAGTACAATGAGCAGTTCTTC. Translated, it gives CASSMGSGGSKYNEQFF.